The T cell receptor beta chain described here comes from a study of OX40 agonist ivuxolimab in advanced cancers. Across the study: Patients were dosed with the agonistic anti-OX40 (CD134) antibody ivuxolimab.

For this clone: Its specificity is unknown.

The protocol was immunoSEQ multiplex PCR, while the TCRdb copy is restricted to in-frame clones and leaves out a portion. The table has under 85,000 clones, around 80% seen once. Study findings and constraints: The study observed clonal expansion of CD4+ and CD8+ blood T cells by week 6 at 0.1 to 3.0 mg/kg.

Autoimmune disease history or systemic immunosuppression meant exclusion. The J segment lost 0 bases and the V segment lost 1 base, leaving 14 bases of the junction unmatched. The CDR3 extends over 20 amino acids. Germline assignment: CDR1 KGHSH and CDR2 LQKENI. The chain joins TRBV18 to TRBJ2-2, with 7 bases matching TRBD2. The sequence derives from an adult with an advanced solid tumor such as melanoma, head and neck, liver or kidney cancer. The sequencing here drew on CD4+ or CD8+ T cells sorted from blood, taken in a trial of the OX40 agonist ivuxolimab. The CDR3 here is CASSPRRDYLSMTNTGELFF. The CDR3, as DNA: TGTGCCAGCTCACCACGGCGGGACTACCTATCAATGACGAACACCGGGGAGCTGTTTTTT.